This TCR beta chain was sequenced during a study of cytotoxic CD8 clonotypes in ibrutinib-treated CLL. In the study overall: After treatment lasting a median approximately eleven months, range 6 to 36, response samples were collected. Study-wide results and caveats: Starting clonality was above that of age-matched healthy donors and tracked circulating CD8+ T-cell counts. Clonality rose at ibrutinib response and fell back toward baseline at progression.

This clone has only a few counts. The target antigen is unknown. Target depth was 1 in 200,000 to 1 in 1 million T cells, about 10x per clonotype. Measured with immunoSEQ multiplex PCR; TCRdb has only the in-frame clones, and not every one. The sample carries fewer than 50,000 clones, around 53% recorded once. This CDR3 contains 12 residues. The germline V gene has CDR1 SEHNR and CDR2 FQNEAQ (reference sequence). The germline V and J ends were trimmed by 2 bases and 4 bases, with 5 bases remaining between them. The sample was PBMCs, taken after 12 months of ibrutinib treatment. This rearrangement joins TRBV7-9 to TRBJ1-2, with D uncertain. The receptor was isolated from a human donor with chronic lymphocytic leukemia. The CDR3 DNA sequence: TGTGCCAGCAGCTTAAGTTCCTATGGCTACACCTTC. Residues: CASSLSSYGYTF.